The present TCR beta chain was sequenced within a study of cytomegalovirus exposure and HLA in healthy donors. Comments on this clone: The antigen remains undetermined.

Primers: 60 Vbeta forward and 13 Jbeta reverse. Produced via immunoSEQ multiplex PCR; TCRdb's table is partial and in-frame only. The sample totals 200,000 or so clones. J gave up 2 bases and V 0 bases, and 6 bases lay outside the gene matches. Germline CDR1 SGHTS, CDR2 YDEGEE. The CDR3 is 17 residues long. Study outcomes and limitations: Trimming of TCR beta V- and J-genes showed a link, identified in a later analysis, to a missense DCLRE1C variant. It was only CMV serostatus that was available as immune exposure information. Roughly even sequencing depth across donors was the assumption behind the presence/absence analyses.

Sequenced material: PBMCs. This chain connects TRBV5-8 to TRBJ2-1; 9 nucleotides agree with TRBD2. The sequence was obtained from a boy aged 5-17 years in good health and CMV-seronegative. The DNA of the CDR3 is TGTGCCAGCAGCTTGGGGTTTGGGACTAGCCCCTACAATGAGCAGTTCTTC. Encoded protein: CASSLGFGTSPYNEQFF.